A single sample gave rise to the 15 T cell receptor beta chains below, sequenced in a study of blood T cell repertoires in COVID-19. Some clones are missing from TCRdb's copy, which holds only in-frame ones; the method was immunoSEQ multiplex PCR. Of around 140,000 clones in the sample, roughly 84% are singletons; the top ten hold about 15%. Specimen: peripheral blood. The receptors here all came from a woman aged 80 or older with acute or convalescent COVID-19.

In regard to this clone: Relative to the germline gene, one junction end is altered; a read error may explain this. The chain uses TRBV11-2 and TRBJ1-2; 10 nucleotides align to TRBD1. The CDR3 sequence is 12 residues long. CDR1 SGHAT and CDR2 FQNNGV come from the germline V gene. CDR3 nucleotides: TGTGCCAGCAGCCGCGTGACAGGGGGCTTCACCTTC. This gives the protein CASSRVTGGFTF.

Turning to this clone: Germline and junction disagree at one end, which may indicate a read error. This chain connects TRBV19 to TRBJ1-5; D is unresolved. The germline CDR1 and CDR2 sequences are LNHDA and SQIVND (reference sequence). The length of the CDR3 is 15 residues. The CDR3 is CASSIVRSGKQPQHF. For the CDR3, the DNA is TGTGCCAGTAGTATAGTTCGCTCTGGCAAGCAGCCCCAGCATTTT.

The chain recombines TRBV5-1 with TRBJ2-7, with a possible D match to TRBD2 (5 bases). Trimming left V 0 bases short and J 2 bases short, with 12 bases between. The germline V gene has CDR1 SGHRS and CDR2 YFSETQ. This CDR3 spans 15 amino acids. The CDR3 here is CASSLGLASAYEQYF. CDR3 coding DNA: TGCGCCAGCAGCTTGGGTCTAGCCAGCGCCTACGAGCAGTACTTC. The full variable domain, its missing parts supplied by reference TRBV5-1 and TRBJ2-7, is KAGVTQTPRYLIKTRGQQVTLSCSPISGHRSVSWYQQTPGQGLQFLFEYFSETQRNKGNFPGRFSGRQFSNSRSEMNVSTLELGDSALYLCASSLGLASAYEQYFGPGTRLTVT.

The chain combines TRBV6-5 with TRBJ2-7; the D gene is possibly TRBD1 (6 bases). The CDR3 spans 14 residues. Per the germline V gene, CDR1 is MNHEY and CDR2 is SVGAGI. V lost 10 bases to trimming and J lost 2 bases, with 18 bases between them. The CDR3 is CATKYPRGPYEQYF. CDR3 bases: TGTGCCACCAAGTATCCCAGGGGCCCCTACGAGCAGTACTTC.

The CDR3 loop is CASSQARRGGLYEQYF. The CDR3 region has the DNA TGTGCCAGCAGCCAAGCGAGGCGGGGGGGCCTCTACGAGCAGTACTTC. J is TRBJ2-7 and V is TRBV3-1 (or the pseudogene TRBV3-2), with 9 nucleotides matching TRBD2. This CDR3 comprises 16 residues. Germline loops: CDR1 LGHDT, CDR2 YNNKEL (reference sequence). V trimming: 1 base; J trimming: 3 bases; junction bases outside the gene matches: 7.

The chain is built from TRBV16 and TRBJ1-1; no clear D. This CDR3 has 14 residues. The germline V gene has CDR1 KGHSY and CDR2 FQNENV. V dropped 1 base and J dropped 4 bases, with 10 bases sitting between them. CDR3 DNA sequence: TGTGCCAGCAGCCAATGGCAGACGGGCACTGAAGCTTTCTTT. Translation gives CASSQWQTGTEAFF.

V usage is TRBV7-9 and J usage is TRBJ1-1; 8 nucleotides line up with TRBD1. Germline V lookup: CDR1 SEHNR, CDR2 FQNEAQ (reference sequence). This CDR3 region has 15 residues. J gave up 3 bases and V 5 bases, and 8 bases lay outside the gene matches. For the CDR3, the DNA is TGTGCCAGCAGCCTACGACAGGGGACGGACACTGAAGCTTTCTTT. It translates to CASSLRQGTDTEAFF.

As DNA, the CDR3 is TGTGCCAGCAGTGAAAGGTCGGAGTCCTATAATTCACCCCTCCACTTT. It encodes CASSERSESYNSPLHF. This chain connects TRBV25-1 to TRBJ1-6; no reliable D call. Trimming removed 2 bases at V and 1 base at J, with 9 bases between. The CDR3 has 16 residues. CDR1 MGHDK and CDR2 SYGVNS come from the germline V gene.

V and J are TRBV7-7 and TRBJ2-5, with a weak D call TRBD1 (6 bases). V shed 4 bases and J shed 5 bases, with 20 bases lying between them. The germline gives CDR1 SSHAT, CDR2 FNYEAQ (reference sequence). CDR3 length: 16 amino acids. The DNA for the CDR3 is TGTGCCAGCAGCTCCAGCCAGGGGTCGGTTGGGGAGACCCAGTACTTC. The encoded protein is CASSSSQGSVGETQYF.

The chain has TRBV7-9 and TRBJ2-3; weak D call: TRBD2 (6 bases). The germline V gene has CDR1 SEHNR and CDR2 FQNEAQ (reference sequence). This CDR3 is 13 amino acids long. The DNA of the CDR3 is TGTGCTAGGGGCGGGGCAGGGACAGATACGCAGTATTTT. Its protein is CARGGAGTDTQYF.

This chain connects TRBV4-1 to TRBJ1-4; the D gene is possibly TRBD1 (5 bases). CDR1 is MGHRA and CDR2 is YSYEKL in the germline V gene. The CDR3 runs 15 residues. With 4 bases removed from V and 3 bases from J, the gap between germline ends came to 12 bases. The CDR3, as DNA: TGCGCCAGCAGCCCCGACAGAGAATCTAATGAAAAACTGTTTTTT. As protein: CASSPDRESNEKLFF.

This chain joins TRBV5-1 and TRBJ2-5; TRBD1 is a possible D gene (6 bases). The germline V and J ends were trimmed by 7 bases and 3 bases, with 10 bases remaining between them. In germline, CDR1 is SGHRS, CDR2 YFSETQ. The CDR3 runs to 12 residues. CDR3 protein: CASRGGKETQYF. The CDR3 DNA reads TGCGCCAGCCGAGGGGGAAAAGAGACCCAGTACTTC.

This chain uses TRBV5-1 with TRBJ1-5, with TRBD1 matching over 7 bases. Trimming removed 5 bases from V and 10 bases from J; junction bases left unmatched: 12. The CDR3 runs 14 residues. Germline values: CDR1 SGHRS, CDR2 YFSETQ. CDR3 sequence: CASSYGQVGDPQHF. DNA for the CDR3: TGCGCCAGCAGTTACGGACAGGTGGGGGATCCCCAGCATTTT.

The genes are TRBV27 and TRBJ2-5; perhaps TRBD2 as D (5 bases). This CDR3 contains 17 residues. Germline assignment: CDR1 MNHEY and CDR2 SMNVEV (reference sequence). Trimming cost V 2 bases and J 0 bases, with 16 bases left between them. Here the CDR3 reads CASSLVERRADQETQYF. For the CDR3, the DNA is TGTGCCAGCAGTTTAGTGGAAAGGCGGGCCGACCAAGAGACCCAGTACTTC.

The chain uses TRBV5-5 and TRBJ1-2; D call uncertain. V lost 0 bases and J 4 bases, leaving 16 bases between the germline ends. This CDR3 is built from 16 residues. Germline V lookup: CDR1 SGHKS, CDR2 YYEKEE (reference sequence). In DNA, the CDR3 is TGTGCCAGCAGCTTGGCGGGCAGCCAGGAGGCCTATGGCTACACCTTC. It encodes CASSLAGSQEAYGYTF. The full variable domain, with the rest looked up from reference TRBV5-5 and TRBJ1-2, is DAGVTQSPTHLIKTRGQQVTLRCSPISGHKSVSWYQQVLGQGPQFIFQYYEKEERGRGNFPDRFSARQFPNYSSELNVNALLLGDSALYLCASSLAGSQEAYGYTFGSGTRLTVV.